This TCR beta chain emerged from a study of control samples from healthy donors and cancer patients. Produced via immunoSEQ multiplex PCR; TCRdb's table is partial and in-frame only. The sample records around 78,000 clones, around 94% being singletons. The germline CDR1 and CDR2 sequences are SNHLY and FYNNEI. CDR3 length equals 14 residues. Trimming at V came to 5 bases and at J to 2 bases, leaving 6 bases not matched to a gene. Sequencing used blood. This chain joins TRBV2 and TRBJ2-7; 7 positions agree with TRBD1. The clonotype originates from a woman aged 18-30 years in good health. CDR3 in DNA: TGTGCCAGCAGTCCCGACAGGGTAGCCTACGAGCAGTACTTC. It translates to CASSPDRVAYEQYF.